This T cell receptor beta chain was profiled in a study of CD8 T cells in Susac syndrome (dated by TCRdb to the late 2010s). Looking at the study overall: Repertoire sequencing was used to test whether CD8+ T cell activation and differentiation in Susac syndrome was antigen driven. CD8+ T cell repertoire clonality was compared between some 12 healthy donors, approximately 14 Susac syndrome patients and some 15 multiple sclerosis patients.

Details on this clonotype: No cognate antigen has been identified for it. One end of the junction fails to match germline, which may point to a read error.

General conclusions and limits of the study: The TCR sequencing and HLA analysis was acknowledged to have included a relatively small number of individuals.

The germline V gene specifies ENHRY as CDR1 and SYGVKD as CDR2. The CDR3 sequence holds 12 residues, the cysteine and phenylalanine included. Of all the DNA, just the CDR3 is kept, 36 bases in frame from base 1. RNA was extracted with the RNeasy kit and roughly 0.45 to 1 ug was reverse transcribed using random hexamers. The immunoSEQ multiplex PCR assay, which covers 54 Vbeta and 13 Jbeta segments, was used to amplify TCR beta CDR3 regions. Bias from PCR amplification was corrected by using a synthetic template baseline for primer optimization and for computational correction. The authors' analysis ran thus. Reads were annotated to V, D and J genes per IMGT and analyzed with immunoSEQ Analyzer, keeping only productive sequences. Clonality was calculated as one minus the Shannon entropy normalized by log2 of the number of productive unique sequences. Public and private clones were assessed among the 100 most prevalent clones of each patient and control. Susac-specific clones were defined as absent from healthy and MS cohorts, 1052 published viral clones and other ImmuneACCESS disease sequences. In TCRdb, the public reads were trimmed at Q25 with fastp and aligned with MiXCR, with productive beta chains retained. Each entry merges the rows of one CDR3 protein and shows their most common DNA and genes. The V and J calls were determined by TCRdb, not by the authors. Within this sample are about 280,000 distinct CDR3 sequences, with around 84% of them counted one time only. The ten largest account for 0.095% to 0.14% of the sample.

Peripheral blood CD8+ and CD4+ T cells from healthy donors, Susac syndrome patients and multiple sclerosis patients were profiled using high-throughput TCR beta sequencing. The multiple sclerosis controls were treatment-naive patients whose relapsing-remitting disease, either stable or active, fulfilled the revised McDonald criteria. CD8+ TEMRA cells were enriched by FACS, while bulk CD8+ and CD4+ T cells were purified by magnetic negative isolation. Blood was collected in EDTA tubes and processed within 24 hours, with PBMCs isolated through density gradient centrifugation. PBMCs destined for TCR sequencing were cryopreserved in liquid nitrogen and later thawed in a 37 °C water bath. A purity of at least 90% was achieved for sorted or isolated CD4+, CD8+ and CD8+ TEMRA cells.

The specimen was CD8+ T cells from PBMCs. Recombination joined TRBV10-3 with TRBJ1-5, with no D gene named confidently. This TCR came from a human donor with multiple sclerosis. The CDR3 has the sequence CAISESGEGPYF. The sequenced DNA: TGTGCCATCAGTGAGTCCGGGGAGGGCCCGTATTTT.